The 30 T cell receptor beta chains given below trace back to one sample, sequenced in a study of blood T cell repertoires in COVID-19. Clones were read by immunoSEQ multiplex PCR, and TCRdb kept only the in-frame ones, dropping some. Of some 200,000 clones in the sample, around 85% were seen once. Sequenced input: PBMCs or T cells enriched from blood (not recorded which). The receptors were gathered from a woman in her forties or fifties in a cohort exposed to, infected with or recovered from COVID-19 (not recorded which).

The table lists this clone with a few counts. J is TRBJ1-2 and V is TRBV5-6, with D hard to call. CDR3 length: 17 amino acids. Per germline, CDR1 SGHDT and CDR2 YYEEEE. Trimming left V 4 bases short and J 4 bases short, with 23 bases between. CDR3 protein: CASSNARSPDYSYGYTF. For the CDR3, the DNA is TGTGCCAGCAGCAACGCGCGGTCCCCCGACTATTCCTATGGCTACACCTTC.

The CDR3 coding sequence is TGTGCCAGCAGTTCTCCCCTTTCGGGGATAATCGCTTTCTTT. Translation: CASSSPLSGIIAFF. The gene calls are TRBV6-5 and TRBJ1-1; no reliable D call. Trimming removed 4 bases at V and 11 bases at J, with 20 bases between. CDR1 and CDR2 from the germline V gene are MNHEY and SVGAGI. The CDR3 runs to 14 residues.

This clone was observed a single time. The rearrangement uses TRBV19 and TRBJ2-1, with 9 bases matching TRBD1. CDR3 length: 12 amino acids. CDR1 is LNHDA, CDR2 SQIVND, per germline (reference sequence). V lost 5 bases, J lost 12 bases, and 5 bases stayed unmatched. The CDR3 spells CASSETGGRQFF. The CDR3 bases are TGTGCCAGTAGTGAGACAGGGGGAAGGCAGTTCTTC.

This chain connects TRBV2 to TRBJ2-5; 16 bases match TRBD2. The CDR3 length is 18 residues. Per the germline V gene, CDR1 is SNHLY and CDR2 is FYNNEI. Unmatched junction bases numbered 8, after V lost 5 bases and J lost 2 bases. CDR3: CASSKGTSGGGLQETQYF. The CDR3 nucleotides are TGTGCCAGCAGTAAGGGGACTAGCGGGGGGGGACTACAAGAGACCCAGTACTTC.

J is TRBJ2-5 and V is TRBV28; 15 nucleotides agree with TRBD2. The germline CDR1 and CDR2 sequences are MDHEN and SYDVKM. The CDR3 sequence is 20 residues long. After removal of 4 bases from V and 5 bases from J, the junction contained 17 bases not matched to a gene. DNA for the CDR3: TGTGCCAGCAGTTCCCAACCCCTCCGGACTAGCGGGGGGGCCCAGGAGACCCAGTACTTC. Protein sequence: CASSSQPLRTSGGAQETQYF. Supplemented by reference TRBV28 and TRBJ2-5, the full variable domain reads DVKVTQSSRYLVKRTGEKVFLECVQDMDHENMFWYRQDPGLGLRLIYFSYDVKMKEKGDIPEGYSVSREKKERFSLILESASTNQTSMYLCASSSQPLRTSGGAQETQYFGPGTRLLVL.

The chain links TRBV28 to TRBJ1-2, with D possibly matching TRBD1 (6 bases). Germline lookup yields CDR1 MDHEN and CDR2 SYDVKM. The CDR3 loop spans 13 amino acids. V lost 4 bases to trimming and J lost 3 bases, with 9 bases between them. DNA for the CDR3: TGTGCCAGCAGTTCACAGGGCCACTATGGCTACACCTTC. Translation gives CASSSQGHYGYTF.

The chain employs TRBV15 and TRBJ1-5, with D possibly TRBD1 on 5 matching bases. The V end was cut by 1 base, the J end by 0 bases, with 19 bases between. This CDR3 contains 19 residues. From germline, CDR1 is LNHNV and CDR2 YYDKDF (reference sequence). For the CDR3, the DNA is TGTGCCACCAGCAGAGCAGGAGACAGCCGATTTTATAGCAATCAGCCCCAGCATTTT. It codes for CATSRAGDSRFYSNQPQHF.

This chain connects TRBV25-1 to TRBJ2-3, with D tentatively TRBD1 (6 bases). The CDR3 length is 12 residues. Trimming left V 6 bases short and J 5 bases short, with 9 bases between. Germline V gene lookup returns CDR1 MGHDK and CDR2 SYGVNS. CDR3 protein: CASRGHRDTQYF. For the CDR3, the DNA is TGTGCCAGCAGGGGACACCGAGATACGCAGTATTTT. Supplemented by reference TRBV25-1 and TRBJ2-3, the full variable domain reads EADIYQTPRYLVIGTGKKITLECSQTMGHDKMYWYQQDPGMELHLIHYSYGVNSTEKGDLSSESTVSRIRTEHFPLTLESARPSHTSQYLCASRGHRDTQYFGPGTRLTVL.

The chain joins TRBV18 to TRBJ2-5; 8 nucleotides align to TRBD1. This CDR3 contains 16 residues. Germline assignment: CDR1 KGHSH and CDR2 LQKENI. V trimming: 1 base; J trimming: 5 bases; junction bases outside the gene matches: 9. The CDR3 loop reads CASSPRQPGGSETQYF. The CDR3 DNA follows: TGTGCCAGCTCACCACGTCAACCAGGGGGCAGCGAGACCCAGTACTTC.

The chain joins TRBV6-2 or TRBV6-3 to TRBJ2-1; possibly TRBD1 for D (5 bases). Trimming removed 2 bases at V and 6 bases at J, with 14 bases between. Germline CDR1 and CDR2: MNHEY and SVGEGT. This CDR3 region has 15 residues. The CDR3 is CASSYAGFEVNEQFF. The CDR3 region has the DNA TGTGCCAGCAGTTACGCAGGGTTCGAAGTCAATGAGCAGTTCTTC.

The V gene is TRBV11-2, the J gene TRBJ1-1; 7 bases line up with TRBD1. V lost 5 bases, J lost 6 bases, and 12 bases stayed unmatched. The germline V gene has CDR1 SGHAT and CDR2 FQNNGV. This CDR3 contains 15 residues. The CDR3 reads CASSPFQGGRAEAFF. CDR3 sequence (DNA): TGTGCCAGCAGCCCTTTCCAGGGGGGCCGCGCTGAAGCTTTCTTT.

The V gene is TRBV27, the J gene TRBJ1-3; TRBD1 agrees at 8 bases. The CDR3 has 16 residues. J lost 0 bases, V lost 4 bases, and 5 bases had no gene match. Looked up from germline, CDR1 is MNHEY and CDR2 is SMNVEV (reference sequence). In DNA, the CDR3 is TGTGCCAGCAGTTCGGGGACAGGCTACTCTGGAAACACCATATATTTT. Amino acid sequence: CASSSGTGYSGNTIYF.

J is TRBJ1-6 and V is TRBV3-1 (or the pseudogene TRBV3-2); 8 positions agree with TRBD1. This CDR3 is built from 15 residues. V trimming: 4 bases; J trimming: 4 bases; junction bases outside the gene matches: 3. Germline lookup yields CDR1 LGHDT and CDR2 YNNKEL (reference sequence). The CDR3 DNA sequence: TGTGCCAGCAGCCTTAACAGGGGGTATAATTCACCCCTCCACTTT. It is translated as CASSLNRGYNSPLHF.

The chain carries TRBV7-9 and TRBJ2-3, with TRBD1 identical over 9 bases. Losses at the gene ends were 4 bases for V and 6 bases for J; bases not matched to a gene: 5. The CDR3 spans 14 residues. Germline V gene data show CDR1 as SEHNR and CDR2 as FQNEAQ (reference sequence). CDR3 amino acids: CASSWDRERDTQYF. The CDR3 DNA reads TGTGCCAGCAGCTGGGACAGGGAGAGGGATACGCAGTATTTT.

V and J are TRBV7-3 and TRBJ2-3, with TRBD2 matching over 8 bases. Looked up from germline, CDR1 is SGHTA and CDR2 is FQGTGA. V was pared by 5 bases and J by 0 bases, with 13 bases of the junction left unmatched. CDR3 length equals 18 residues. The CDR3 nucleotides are TGTGCCAGCAGCGCCGGCGCGGGGGGTAACCCTAGCACAGATACGCAGTATTTT. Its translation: CASSAGAGGNPSTDTQYF.

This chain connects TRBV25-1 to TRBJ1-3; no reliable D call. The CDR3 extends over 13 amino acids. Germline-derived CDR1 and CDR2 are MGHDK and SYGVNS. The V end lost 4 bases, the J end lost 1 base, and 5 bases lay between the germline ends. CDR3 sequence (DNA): TGTGCCAGCAGTGCAAATTCTGGAAACACCATATATTTT. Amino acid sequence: CASSANSGNTIYF.

The CDR3 coding sequence is TGTGCCAGCAGCTCCGGGACAACAAAAAACATTCAGTACTTC. This translates into CASSSGTTKNIQYF. The chain employs TRBV5-4 and TRBJ2-4; D perhaps matches TRBD1 (6 bases). Germline CDR1 SGHNT, CDR2 YYREEE (reference sequence). CDR3 size: 14 residues. Trimming stripped 3 bases from V and 4 bases from J, with 11 bases between.

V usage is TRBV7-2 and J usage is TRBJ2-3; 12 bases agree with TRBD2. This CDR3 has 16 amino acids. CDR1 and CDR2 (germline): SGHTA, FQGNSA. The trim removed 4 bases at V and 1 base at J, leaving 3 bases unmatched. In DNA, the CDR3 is TGTGCCAGCAGCTACAGGACTAGCGGGGGCACAGATACGCAGTATTTT. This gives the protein CASSYRTSGGTDTQYF.

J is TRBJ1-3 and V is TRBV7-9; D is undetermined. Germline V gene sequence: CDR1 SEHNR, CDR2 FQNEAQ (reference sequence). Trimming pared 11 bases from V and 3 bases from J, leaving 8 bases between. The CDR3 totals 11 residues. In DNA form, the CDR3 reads TGTGCCGGGTCGGGTGGAAACACCATATATTTT. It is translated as CAGSGGNTIYF.

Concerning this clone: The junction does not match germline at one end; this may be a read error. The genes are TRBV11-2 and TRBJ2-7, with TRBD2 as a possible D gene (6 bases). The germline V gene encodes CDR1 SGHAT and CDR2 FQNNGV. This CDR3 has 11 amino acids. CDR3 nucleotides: TGTGCCAGCAGCTTACAGCGCGGGGCGAGCTTC. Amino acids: CASSLQRGASF. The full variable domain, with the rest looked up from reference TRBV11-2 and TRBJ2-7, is EAGVAQSPRYKIIEKRQSVAFWCNPISGHATLYWYQQILGQGPKLLIQFQNNGVVDDSQLPKDRFSAERLKGVDSTLKIQPAKLEDSAVYLCASSLQRGASFGPGTRLTVT.

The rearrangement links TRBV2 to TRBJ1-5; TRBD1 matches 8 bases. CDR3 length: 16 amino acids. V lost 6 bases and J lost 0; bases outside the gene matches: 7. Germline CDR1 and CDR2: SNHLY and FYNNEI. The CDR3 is CASRRTGSYSNQPQHF. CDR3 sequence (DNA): TGTGCCAGCAGACGGACAGGGTCGTATAGCAATCAGCCCCAGCATTTT.

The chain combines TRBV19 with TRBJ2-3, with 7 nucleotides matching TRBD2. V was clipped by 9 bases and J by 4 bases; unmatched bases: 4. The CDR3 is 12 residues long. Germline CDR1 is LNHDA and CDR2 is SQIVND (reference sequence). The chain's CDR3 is CASGRGADTQYF. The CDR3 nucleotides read TGTGCCAGCGGACGGGGGGCAGATACGCAGTATTTT.

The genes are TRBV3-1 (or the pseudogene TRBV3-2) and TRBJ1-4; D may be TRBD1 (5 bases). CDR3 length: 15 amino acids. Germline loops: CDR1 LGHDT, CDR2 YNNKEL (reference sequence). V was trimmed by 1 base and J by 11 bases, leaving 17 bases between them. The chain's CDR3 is CASSQVGAGLGKLFF. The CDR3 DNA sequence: TGTGCCAGCAGCCAAGTAGGGGCAGGGCTGGGGAAACTGTTTTTT.

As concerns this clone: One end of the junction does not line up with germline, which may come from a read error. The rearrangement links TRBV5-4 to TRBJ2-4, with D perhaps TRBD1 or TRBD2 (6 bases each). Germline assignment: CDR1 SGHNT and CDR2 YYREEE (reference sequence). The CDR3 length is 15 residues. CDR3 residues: CASRLGGEAKNIQYF. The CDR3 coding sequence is TGTGCCAGCAGGTTGGGGGGCGAGGCCAAAAACATTCAGTACTTC.

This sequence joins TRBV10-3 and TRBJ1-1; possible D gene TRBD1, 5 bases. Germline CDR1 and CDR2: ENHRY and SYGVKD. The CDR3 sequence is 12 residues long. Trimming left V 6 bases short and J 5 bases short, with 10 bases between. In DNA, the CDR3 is TGTGCCATCAGAGACGGGGGGACTGAAGCTTTCTTT. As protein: CAIRDGGTEAFF.

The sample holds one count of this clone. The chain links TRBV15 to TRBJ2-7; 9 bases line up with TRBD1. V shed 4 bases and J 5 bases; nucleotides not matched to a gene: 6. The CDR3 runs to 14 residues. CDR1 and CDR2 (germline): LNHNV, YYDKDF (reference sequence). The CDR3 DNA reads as TGTGCCACCAGCACCGGGACAGGGAGACACGAGCAGTACTTC. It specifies CATSTGTGRHEQYF. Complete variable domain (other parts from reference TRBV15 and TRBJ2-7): DAMVIQNPRYQVTQFGKPVTLSCSQTLNHNVMYWYQQKSSQAPKLLFHYYDKDFNNEADTPDNFQSRRPNTSFCFLDIRSPGLGDTAMYLCATSTGTGRHEQYFGPGTRLTVT.

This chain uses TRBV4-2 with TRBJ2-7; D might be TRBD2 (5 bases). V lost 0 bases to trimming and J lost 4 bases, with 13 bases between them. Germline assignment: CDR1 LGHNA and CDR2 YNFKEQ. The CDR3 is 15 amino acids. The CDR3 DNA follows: TGTGCCAGCAGCCAAGAGGCTGGTCGGGGTTACGAGCAGTACTTC. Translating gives CASSQEAGRGYEQYF.

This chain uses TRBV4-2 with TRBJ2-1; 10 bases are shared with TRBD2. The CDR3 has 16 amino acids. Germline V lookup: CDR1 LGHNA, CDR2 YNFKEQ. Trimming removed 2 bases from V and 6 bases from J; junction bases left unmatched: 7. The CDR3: CASSQPSGGAINEQFF. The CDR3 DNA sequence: TGTGCCAGCAGCCAACCAAGCGGGGGGGCGATCAATGAGCAGTTCTTC.

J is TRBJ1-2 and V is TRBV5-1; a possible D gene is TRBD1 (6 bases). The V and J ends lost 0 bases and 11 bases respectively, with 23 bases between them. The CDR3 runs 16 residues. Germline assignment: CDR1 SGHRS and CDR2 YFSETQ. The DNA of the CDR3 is TGCGCCAGCAGCTTGGGTTCCAGGGGAACCCCCATCCCTTACACCTTC. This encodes CASSLGSRGTPIPYTF.

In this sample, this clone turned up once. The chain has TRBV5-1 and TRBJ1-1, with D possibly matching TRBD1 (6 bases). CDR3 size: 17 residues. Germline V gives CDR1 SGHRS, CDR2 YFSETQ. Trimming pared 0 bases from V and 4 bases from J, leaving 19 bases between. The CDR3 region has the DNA TGCGCCAGCAGCTTGGTTCAGGGGCTATCGGGATTCACTGAAGCTTTCTTT. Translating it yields CASSLVQGLSGFTEAFF.